Reported below is one T cell receptor beta chain. In this sample, this clone turned up a few times. The target of this receptor is not known. Base qualities are not at hand, and no much larger clone is one base apart. TCRbeta CDR3 regions were amplified from genomic DNA using the immunoSEQ Assay, a bias-controlled multiplex PCR. As for how the authors treated the data: The number of nucleated cells in each sample was estimated from the amplification of reference gene primers within the assay. To quantify the absolute abundance of each unique TCRbeta CDR3 rearrangement, sequence reads were collapsed and filtered. For each sample, productive Simpson clonality was calculated as the square root of Simpson's diversity index across productive rearrangements. TCRdb carries this immuneACCESS record with in-frame sequences only. Its versions omit some clonotypes, under half of them owing to an unresolved V gene in the studies checked, with the rest unexplained. V, J and clone size were drawn from that table, and D and trimming were deduced from the DNA. The sample table records about 190,000 clones; 85% to 90% of these occur just once. The top ten constitute around 1.5% of the sample.

This sample is drawn from a study of blood T cell repertoires in COVID-19 (dated by TCRdb to about 2020). Regarding the complete study: Samples from collaborators originated in the United States, Italy and Spain and spanned both the acute and convalescent phases of COVID-19. Subjects who had been exposed to COVID-19, were actively infected with it, or had recovered from it provided the deeply sampled blood TCRbeta repertoires that made up the dataset. The material from the prospective study consisted of cDNA or gDNA derived from T cells, B-cell-depleted T cells, or PBMCs. Samples came from the ongoing ImmuneRACE study (first 160 participants) plus 1,254 subjects from 6 global collaborators. Sample metadata almost always included a de-identified subject ID, COVID-19 status, age in years and sex. Where available, HLA class I and class II types were obtained from metadata supplied by the sample provider rather than from assay-based typing. A freely available public database, intended as a resource for researchers studying the immune response to SARS-CoV-2, is where the repertoires were released.

The research as a whole found: The amount of clinical and demographic metadata varied by source and participant and was provided uncurated.

The CDR3 numbers 15 residues from cysteine through phenylalanine. Only the CDR3 part of the read is kept: 45 bases, read in frame from the first base. Clipping removes 4 bases from V and 5 bases from J, with 5 as the unmatched junction base count. CDR1 and CDR2, per the germline V gene, are SNHLY and FYNNEI. Whole blood was collected in K2EDTA tubes by collaborating institutions according to the institutions' own protocols. Collaborator samples were shipped for TCRbeta analysis as frozen whole blood, isolated PBMCs, or DNA extracted from either sample type. This sequence uses TRBV2 and TRBJ1-6; a stretch of 7 junction bases matches TRBD1. The clonotype originates from a young man with active or convalescent COVID-19. The source material was peripheral blood. The CDR3 is CASSGQGVNNSPLHF. The nucleotides read TGTGCCAGCAGTGGACAGGGTGTCAATAATTCACCCCTCCACTTT.